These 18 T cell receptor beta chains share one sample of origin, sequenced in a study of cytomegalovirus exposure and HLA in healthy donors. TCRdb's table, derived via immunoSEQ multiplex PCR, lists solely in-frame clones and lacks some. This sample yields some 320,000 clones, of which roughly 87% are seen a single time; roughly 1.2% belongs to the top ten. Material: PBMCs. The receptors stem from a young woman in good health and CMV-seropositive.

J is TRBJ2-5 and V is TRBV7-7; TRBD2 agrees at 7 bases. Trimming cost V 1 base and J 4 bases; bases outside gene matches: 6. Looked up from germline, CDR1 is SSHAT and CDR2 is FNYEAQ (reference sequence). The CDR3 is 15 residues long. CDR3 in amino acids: CASSLGGGDGETQYF. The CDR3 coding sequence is TGTGCCAGCAGCTTAGGGGGAGGGGATGGAGAGACCCAGTACTTC.

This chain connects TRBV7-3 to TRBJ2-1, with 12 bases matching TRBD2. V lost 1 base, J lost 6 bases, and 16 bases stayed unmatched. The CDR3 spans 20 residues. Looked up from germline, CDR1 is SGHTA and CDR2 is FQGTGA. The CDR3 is CASSLITPSGRANIINEQFF. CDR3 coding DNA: TGTGCCAGCAGCTTAATAACGCCTAGCGGGAGGGCCAATATCATCAATGAGCAGTTCTTC.

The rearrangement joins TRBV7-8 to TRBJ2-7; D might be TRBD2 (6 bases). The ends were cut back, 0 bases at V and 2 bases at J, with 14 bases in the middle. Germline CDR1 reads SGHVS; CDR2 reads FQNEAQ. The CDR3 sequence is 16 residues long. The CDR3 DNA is TGTGCCAGCAGCTTAGCGAGGGAGGAGGCCCCCTACGAGCAGTACTTC. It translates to CASSLAREEAPYEQYF.

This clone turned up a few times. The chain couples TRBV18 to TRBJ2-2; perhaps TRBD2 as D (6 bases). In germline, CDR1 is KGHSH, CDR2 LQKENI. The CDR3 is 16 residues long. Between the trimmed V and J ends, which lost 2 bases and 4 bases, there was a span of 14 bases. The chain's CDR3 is CASSPGGTRATGELFF. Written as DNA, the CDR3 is TGTGCCAGCTCACCAGGGGGGACTCGGGCCACCGGGGAGCTGTTTTTT.

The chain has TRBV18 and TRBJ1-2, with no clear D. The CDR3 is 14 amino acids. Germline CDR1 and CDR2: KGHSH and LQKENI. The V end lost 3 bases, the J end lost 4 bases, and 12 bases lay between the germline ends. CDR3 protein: CASSPEADLYGYTF. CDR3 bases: TGTGCCAGCTCACCGGAGGCCGACCTCTATGGCTACACCTTC.

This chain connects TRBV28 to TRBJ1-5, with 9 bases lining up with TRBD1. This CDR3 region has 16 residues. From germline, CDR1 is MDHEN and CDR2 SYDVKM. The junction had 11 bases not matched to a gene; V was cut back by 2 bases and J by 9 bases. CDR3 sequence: CASSLINTGGAWPQHF. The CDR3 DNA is TGTGCCAGCAGTTTAATTAACACAGGGGGCGCTTGGCCCCAGCATTTT.

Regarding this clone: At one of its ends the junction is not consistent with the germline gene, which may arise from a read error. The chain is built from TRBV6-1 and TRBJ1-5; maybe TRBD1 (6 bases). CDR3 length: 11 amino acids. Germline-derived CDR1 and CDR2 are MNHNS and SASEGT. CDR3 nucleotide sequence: TGCCGATCGGGGGCGGATCAGCCCCAGCATTTT. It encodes CRSGADQPQHF.

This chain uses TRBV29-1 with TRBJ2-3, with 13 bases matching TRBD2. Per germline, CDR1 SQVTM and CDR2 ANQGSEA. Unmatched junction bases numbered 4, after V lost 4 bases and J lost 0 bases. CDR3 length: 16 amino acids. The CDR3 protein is CSVVGLAGTSTDTQYF. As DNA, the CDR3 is TGCAGCGTTGTGGGACTAGCGGGAACTAGCACAGATACGCAGTATTTT.

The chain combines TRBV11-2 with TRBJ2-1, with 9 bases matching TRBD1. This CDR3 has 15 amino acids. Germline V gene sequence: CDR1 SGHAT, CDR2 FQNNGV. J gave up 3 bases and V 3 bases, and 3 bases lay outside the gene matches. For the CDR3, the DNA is TGTGCCAGCAGCTTGGGGGACAGGGACTACAATGAGCAGTTCTTC. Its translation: CASSLGDRDYNEQFF.

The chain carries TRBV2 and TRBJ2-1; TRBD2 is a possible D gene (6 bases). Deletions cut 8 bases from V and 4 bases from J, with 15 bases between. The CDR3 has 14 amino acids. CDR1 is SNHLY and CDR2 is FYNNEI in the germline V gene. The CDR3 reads CASERAREYNEQFF. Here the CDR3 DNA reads TGTGCCAGCGAGAGGGCCCGGGAGTACAATGAGCAGTTCTTC. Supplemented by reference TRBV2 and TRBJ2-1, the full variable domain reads EPEVTQTPSHQVTQMGQEVILRCVPISNHLYFYWYRQILGQKVEFLVSFYNNEISEKSEIFDDQFSVERPDGSNFTLKIRSTKLEDSAMYFCASERAREYNEQFFGPGTRLTVL.

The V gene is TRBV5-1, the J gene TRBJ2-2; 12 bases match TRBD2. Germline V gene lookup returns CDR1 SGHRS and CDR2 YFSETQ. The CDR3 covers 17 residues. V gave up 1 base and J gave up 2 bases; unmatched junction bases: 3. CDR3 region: CASSLWTSGANTGELFF. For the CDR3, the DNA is TGCGCCAGCAGCTTGTGGACTAGCGGGGCTAACACCGGGGAGCTGTTTTTT. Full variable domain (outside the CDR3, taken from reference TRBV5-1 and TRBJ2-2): KAGVTQTPRYLIKTRGQQVTLSCSPISGHRSVSWYQQTPGQGLQFLFEYFSETQRNKGNFPGRFSGRQFSNSRSEMNVSTLELGDSALYLCASSLWTSGANTGELFFGEGSRLTVL.

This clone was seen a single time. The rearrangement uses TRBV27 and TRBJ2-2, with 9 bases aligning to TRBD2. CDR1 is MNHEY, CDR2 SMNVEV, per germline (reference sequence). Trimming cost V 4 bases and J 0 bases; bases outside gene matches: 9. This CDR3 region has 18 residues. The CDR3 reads CASSYSGRRWANTGELFF. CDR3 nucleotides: TGTGCCAGCAGTTATAGCGGGAGAAGATGGGCGAACACCGGGGAGCTGTTTTTT.

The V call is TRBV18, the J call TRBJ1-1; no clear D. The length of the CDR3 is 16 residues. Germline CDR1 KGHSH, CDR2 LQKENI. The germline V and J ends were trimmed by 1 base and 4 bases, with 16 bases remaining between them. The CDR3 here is CASSPRVGQRSTEAFF. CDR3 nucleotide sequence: TGTGCCAGCTCACCACGAGTCGGGCAGCGGAGCACTGAAGCTTTCTTT.

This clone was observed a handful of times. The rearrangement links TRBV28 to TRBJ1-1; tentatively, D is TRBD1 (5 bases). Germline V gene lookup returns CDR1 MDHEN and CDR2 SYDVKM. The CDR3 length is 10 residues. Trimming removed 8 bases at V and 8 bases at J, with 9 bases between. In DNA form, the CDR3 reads TGTGCCAGCTGGGGGGTCGAAGCTTTCTTT. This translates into CASWGVEAFF.

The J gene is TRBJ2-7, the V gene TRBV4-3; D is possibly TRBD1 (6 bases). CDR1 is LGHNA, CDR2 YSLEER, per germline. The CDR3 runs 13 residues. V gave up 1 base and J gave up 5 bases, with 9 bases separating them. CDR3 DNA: TGCGCCAGCAGCCAAGTGGCAGGGGACGAGCAGTACTTC. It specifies CASSQVAGDEQYF.

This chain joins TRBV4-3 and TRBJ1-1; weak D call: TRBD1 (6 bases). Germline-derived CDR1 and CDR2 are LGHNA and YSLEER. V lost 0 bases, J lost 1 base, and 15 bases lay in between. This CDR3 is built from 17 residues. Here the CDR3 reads CASSQDLETGGNTEAFF. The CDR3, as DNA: TGCGCCAGCAGCCAAGATCTGGAGACAGGTGGGAACACTGAAGCTTTCTTT.

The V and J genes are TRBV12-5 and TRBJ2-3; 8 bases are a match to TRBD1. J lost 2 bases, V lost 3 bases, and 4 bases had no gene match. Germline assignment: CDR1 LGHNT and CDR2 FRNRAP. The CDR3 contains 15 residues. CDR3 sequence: CASGFGQGATDTQYF. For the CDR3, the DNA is TGTGCTAGTGGTTTCGGCCAGGGGGCCACAGATACGCAGTATTTT.

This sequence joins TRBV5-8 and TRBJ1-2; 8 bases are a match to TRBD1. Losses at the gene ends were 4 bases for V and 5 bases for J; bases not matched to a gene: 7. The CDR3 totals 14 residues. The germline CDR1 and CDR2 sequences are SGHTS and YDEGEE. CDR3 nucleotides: TGTGCCAGCAGCGACGGGACAGGATTTTATGGCTACACCTTC. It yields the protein CASSDGTGFYGYTF.